These 8 T cell receptor beta chains were sequenced from one sample in a study of identifying expanded T cells in peripheral blood. Using immunoSEQ multiplex PCR, the repertoire was profiled, and TCRdb retains in-frame clones only, with some absent. The data show about 82,000 clones, 70% to 90% seen once. The sample consisted of blood. Receptor source: a person aged 18 to 70 in good health.

The chain recombines TRBV5-3 with TRBJ1-2; D unclear. TRBV5-3 is classed as an ORF, of uncertain function. V was clipped by 0 bases and J by 4 bases, with 4 bases between them. The CDR3 has 12 amino acids. The CDR3 here is CARSLVPYGYTF. Here the CDR3 DNA reads TGTGCCAGAAGCTTGGTTCCCTATGGCTACACCTTC.

The chain has TRBV6-1 and TRBJ1-5, with D maybe TRBD1 (6 bases). The CDR3 is made up of 15 amino acids. V lost 3 bases to trimming and J lost 5 bases, with 14 bases between them. The germline gives CDR1 MNHNS, CDR2 SASEGT. CDR3 coding DNA: TGTGCCAGCAGTGAGGCACAGGGAGGATATCAGCCCCAGCATTTT. Translating it yields CASSEAQGGYQPQHF.

The genes are TRBV27 and TRBJ2-3, with D maybe TRBD2 (5 bases). The CDR3 sequence is 14 residues long. V was cut by 5 bases and J by 0 bases, with 9 bases left in between. In germline, CDR1 is MNHEY, CDR2 SMNVEV (reference sequence). The CDR3 loop is CASSLWTSTDTQYF. DNA of the CDR3: TGTGCCAGCAGTCTATGGACTAGCACAGATACGCAGTATTTT.

The chain employs TRBV19 and TRBJ1-4; perhaps TRBD1 as D (6 bases). The V gene's germline CDR1 is LNHDA and CDR2 SQIVND (reference sequence). Trimming removed 9 bases at V and 1 base at J, with 6 bases between. This CDR3 is 12 amino acids long. CDR3 coding DNA: TGTGCCAGACAGGGAACTAATGAAAAACTGTTTTTT. Translating gives CARQGTNEKLFF.

The chain uses TRBV7-2 and TRBJ1-1; D call uncertain. V was trimmed by 2 bases and J by 2 bases, leaving 6 bases between them. CDR1 SGHTA and CDR2 FQGNSA come from the germline V gene. CDR3 length: 13 residues. CDR3 sequence (DNA): TGTGCCAGCAGCTTAAACAGAAACACTGAAGCTTTCTTT. Residues: CASSLNRNTEAFF.

The V and J genes are TRBV14 and TRBJ2-7, with TRBD1 identical over 7 bases. Trimming cost V 3 bases and J 9 bases; bases outside gene matches: 8. Germline V gives CDR1 SGHDN, CDR2 FVKESK. The CDR3 loop spans 13 amino acids. Written as DNA, the CDR3 is TGTGCCAGCAGCCAGACAGGGTCCTTGCGGCAGTACTTC. Its translation: CASSQTGSLRQYF.

Only one count was recorded for this clone. The chain joins TRBV10-3 to TRBJ2-7; tentatively, D is TRBD2 (5 bases). CDR1 and CDR2 from the germline V gene are ENHRY and SYGVKD. CDR3 size: 15 residues. V lost 7 bases and J lost 0, with 16 bases in between. The CDR3 sequence is CAIKGEGGLSYEQYF. The CDR3 DNA reads TGTGCCATCAAGGGAGAGGGCGGCCTCTCCTACGAGCAGTACTTC.

The gene calls are TRBV5-4 and TRBJ2-4; no clear D. Germline CDR1 is SGHNT and CDR2 is YYREEE (reference sequence). This CDR3 contains 15 residues. V was pared by 3 bases and J by 9 bases, with 19 bases between. DNA for the CDR3: TGTGCCAGCAGCTCATGGACCACCGATCGAGGCATTCAGTACTTC. This gives the protein CASSSWTTDRGIQYF. Together with reference TRBV5-4 and TRBJ2-4, the CDR3 gives the full variable domain: ETGVTQSPTHLIKTRGQQVTLRCSSQSGHNTVSWYQQALGQGPQFIFQYYREEENGRGNFPPRFSGLQFPNYSSELNVNALELDDSALYLCASSSWTTDRGIQYFGAGTRLSVL.